These 20 T cell receptor beta chains came from one sample sequenced in a study of Graves' ophthalmopathy and Graves' hyperthyroidism. RNA transcripts provided the template for amplifying TCR beta CDR3 regions. After a first-round RT-PCR with HTBI primers, a second-round multiplex PCR was run. A single record per CDR3 protein comes from TCRdb applying MiXCR to the multiplex PCR reads. The repertoire consists of about 740,000 distinct CDR3 sequences, with approximately 40% occurring once and the leading ten covering less than 55%. The sequencing sample was made of peripheral blood. These receptor sequences come from an adult man with Graves' ophthalmopathy.

The chain has TRBV12-3 or TRBV12-4 and TRBJ2-2; D gene unclear. Trimming removed 8 bases at V and 6 bases at J, with 10 bases between. The CDR3 is 12 residues long. The CDR3 sequence is CASRGIAGELFF. CDR3 bases: TGTGCCAGCCGTGGGATAGCCGGGGAGCTGTTTTTT.

This clonotype has a count of ten or more. This chain links TRBV29-1 with TRBJ2-7, with a weak D call TRBD2 (7 bases). V gave up 4 bases and J gave up 7 bases, with 17 bases separating them. This CDR3 has 13 amino acids. CDR1 and CDR2 from the germline V gene are SQVTM and ANQGSEA. The CDR3 spells CSVVVRGLREQYF. DNA for the CDR3: TGCAGCGTTGTCGTGCGGGGGCTAAGGGAGCAGTACTTC.

J is TRBJ1-1 and V is TRBV29-1, with a possible D match to TRBD1 (6 bases). The CDR3 consists of 11 residues. In germline, CDR1 is SQVTM, CDR2 ANQGSEA. V was trimmed by 5 bases and J by 6 bases, leaving 10 bases between them. The CDR3 region has the DNA TGCAGCGTTATCGGGACATCTGAAGCTTTCTTT. It codes for CSVIGTSEAFF.

The V and J genes are TRBV12-3 or TRBV12-4 and TRBJ2-6; the D is unclear. CDR3 length equals 18 residues. V lost 5 bases to trimming and J lost 1 base, with 18 bases between them. CDR3 in amino acids: CASSPRPVTLSGANVLTF. CDR3 sequence (DNA): TGTGCCAGCAGTCCGCGGCCCGTTACCTTATCTGGGGCCAACGTCCTGACTTTC.

V and J are TRBV14 and TRBJ2-2; D remains unclear. V was shortened by 2 bases and J by 7 bases, with 11 bases between the two germline ends. The length of the CDR3 is 14 residues. Germline V gene lookup returns CDR1 SGHDN and CDR2 FVKESK. The CDR3, as DNA: TGTGCCAGCAGCCAACGTATTGATAGCGGGGAGCTGTTTTTT. Its protein product is CASSQRIDSGELFF.

This clonotype was seen ten or more times. The V gene is TRBV2, the J gene TRBJ1-4, with TRBD1 matching 7 bases. CDR1 is SNHLY, CDR2 FYNNEI, per germline. CDR3 length equals 15 residues. The ends lost 5 bases at V and 3 bases at J; junction bases unmatched: 6. CDR3 DNA: TGTGCCAGCAGTCTGCCGGGACAGCCTAATGAAAAACTGTTTTTT. It encodes CASSLPGQPNEKLFF.

The V call is TRBV20-1, the J call TRBJ2-7; 14 bases match TRBD2. CDR1 is DFQATT, CDR2 SNEGSKA, per germline (reference sequence). CDR3 length equals 18 residues. The junction had 22 bases not matched to a gene; V was cut back by 6 bases and J by 9 bases. The CDR3 sequence is CSARPNPGTSGGRRRQYF. CDR3 nucleotide sequence: TGCAGTGCGAGGCCCAACCCCGGGACTAGCGGGGGTAGAAGGAGGCAGTACTTC.

Only a few counts were recorded for this clonotype. The chain is built from TRBV14 and TRBJ1-1; D is possibly TRBD1 (5 bases). CDR1 and CDR2 from the germline V gene are SGHDN and FVKESK. The CDR3 covers 15 residues. The ends were cut back, 7 bases at V and 1 base at J, with 16 bases in the middle. CDR3 nucleotides: TGTGCCAGCACCCTAACACAGGACTCGAACACTGAAGCTTTCTTT. Protein: CASTLTQDSNTEAFF. The variable domain in full, with the rest retrieved from reference TRBV14 and TRBJ1-1, is EAGVTQFPSHSVIEKGQTVTLRCDPISGHDNLYWYRRVMGKEIKFLLHFVKESKQDESGMPNNRFLAERTGGTYSTLKVQPAELEDSGVYFCASTLTQDSNTEAFFGQGTRLTVV.

On this clonotype itself: With a much larger clone just one base away, this may be a read error. The chain links TRBV9 to TRBJ2-2; 12 bases are a match to TRBD2. CDR1 and CDR2 from the germline V gene are SGDLS and YYNGEE. This CDR3 is 16 amino acids long. The CDR3 DNA sequence: TGTGCCAGCAGCCTCCGGACTAGCGGGATGGCCGGGGAGCTGCTTTTT. This codes for CASSLRTSGMAGELLF.

This clonotype was counted ten times or more. The chain couples TRBV10-3 to TRBJ2-5; 8 positions match TRBD1. V gave up 6 bases and J gave up 2 bases; unmatched junction bases: 5. CDR1 and CDR2 (germline): ENHRY, SYGVKD. CDR3 length: 14 residues. The CDR3, as DNA: TGTGCCATCAGGGACGGACAGGGACAAGAGACCCAGTACTTC. Translation gives CAIRDGQGQETQYF.

The count of this clonotype is one. Because the CDR3 is missing its conserved closing phenylalanine or tryptophan, this is likely a read error. The rearrangement joins TRBV7-9 to TRBJ1-1, with D uncertain. This CDR3 is built from 15 residues. CDR1 and CDR2 from the germline V gene are SEHNR and FQNEAQ (reference sequence). Between the trimmed V and J ends, which lost 5 bases and 1 base, there was a span of 14 bases. DNA for the CDR3: TGTGCCAGCAGCCCCGGTGTCCAGGAGAACACTGAAGCTTTCCTT. Its protein is CASSPGVQENTEAFL.

Only a few counts were recorded for this clonotype. V gene TRBV9 combines with J gene TRBJ2-5; D is perhaps TRBD1 (6 bases). Germline V gene data show CDR1 as SGDLS and CDR2 as YYNGEE. Trimming shortened V by 4 bases and J by 2 bases, and 12 bases separated the two germline ends. This CDR3 has 14 residues. CDR3: CASSTGTIQETQYF. The CDR3, as DNA: TGTGCCAGCAGCACAGGGACAATACAAGAGACCCAGTACTTC.

The chain joins TRBV7-9 to TRBJ1-1; no reliable D call. This CDR3 is built from 19 residues. V lost 4 bases and J lost 0, with 24 bases in between. CDR1 and CDR2 (germline): SEHNR, FQNEAQ (reference sequence). CDR3 region: CASSSTDYRPGSLNTEAFF. DNA for the CDR3: TGTGCCAGCAGCTCTACCGATTACCGTCCCGGGAGCTTGAACACTGAAGCTTTCTTT.

This clonotype was counted only a few times. J is TRBJ1-5 and V is TRBV29-1, with no clear D. Germline V gene data show CDR1 as SQVTM and CDR2 as ANQGSEA. V lost 4 bases, J lost 0 bases, and 4 bases lay in between. There are 12 residues in the CDR3. Here the CDR3 DNA reads TGCAGCGTTGTAGATAGCAATCAGCCCCAGCATTTT. This translates into CSVVDSNQPQHF.

CDR3 region: CASSEARGGKETQYF. As DNA, the CDR3 is TGTGCCAGCAGTGAAGCAAGGGGCGGAAAAGAGACCCAGTACTTC. The chain uses TRBV2 and TRBJ2-5; possible D gene TRBD1, 5 bases. There are 15 residues in the CDR3. Germline lookup yields CDR1 SNHLY and CDR2 FYNNEI. Trimming shortened V by 0 bases and J by 3 bases, and 11 bases separated the two germline ends.

This sequence joins TRBV24-1 and TRBJ1-5; D uncertain. The CDR3 extends over 14 amino acids. Trimming stripped 6 bases from V and 5 bases from J, with 13 bases between. CDR1 and CDR2 from the germline V gene are KGHDR and SFDVKD. The CDR3 coding sequence is TGTGCCACCAGTACCGAATGGGGTTATCAGCCCCAGCATTTT. This translates into CATSTEWGYQPQHF.

The sample holds many counts of this clonotype. The chain employs TRBV7-2 and TRBJ1-5; D not resolved. CDR3 size: 14 residues. V lost 5 bases, J lost 0 bases, and 8 bases lay in between. CDR1 is SGHTA, CDR2 FQGNSA, per germline. The CDR3 sequence: CASSPTYSNQPQHF. The CDR3 coding sequence is TGTGCCAGCAGCCCCACATATAGCAATCAGCCCCAGCATTTT.

This clonotype was seen many times. This sequence joins TRBV29-1 and TRBJ1-2; a weak D match, TRBD1 (5 bases). The CDR3 runs 11 residues. Germline assignment: CDR1 SQVTM and CDR2 ANQGSEA. The CDR3 region has the DNA TGCATCACCTTGGGGGTCTATGGCTACACCTTC. Encoded protein: CITLGVYGYTF.

The rearrangement uses TRBV7-9 and TRBJ2-5; TRBD2 is a possible D gene (6 bases). V lost 5 bases and J lost 0, with 19 bases in between. Germline CDR1 SEHNR, CDR2 FQNEAQ (reference sequence). The CDR3 has 17 amino acids. The CDR3 region is CASSPFLGGLYQETQYF. Written as DNA, the CDR3 is TGTGCCAGCAGCCCATTCTTGGGGGGTTTGTACCAAGAGACCCAGTACTTC.

Details on this clonotype: One end of the junction varies from germline; a read error may be responsible. The genes are TRBV5-1 and TRBJ2-5; 11 bases line up with TRBD2. The CDR3 consists of 15 residues. Looked up from germline, CDR1 is SGHRS and CDR2 is YFSETQ. CDR3 in DNA: TGCGCCAGCAGCCCTAGCGGGAGGTTTCAAGAGACCCAGTCCTTC. This sequence encodes CASSPSGRFQETQSF.